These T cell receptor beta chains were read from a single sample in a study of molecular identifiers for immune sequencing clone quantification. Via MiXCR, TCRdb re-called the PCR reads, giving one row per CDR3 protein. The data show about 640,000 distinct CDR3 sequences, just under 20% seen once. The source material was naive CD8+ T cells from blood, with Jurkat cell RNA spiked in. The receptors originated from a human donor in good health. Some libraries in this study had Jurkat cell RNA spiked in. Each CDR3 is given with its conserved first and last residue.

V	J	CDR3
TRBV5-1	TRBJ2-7	CASSLEALTLPPYEQYF
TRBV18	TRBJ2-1	CASSPIGRTSVDEQFF
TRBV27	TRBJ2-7	CASSLTSGAHEQYF
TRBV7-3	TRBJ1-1	CASSSGNRGTEAFF
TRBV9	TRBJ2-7	CASSASGGSSYEQYF
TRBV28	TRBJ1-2	CASSFDTYGYTF
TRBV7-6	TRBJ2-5	CASSLASGFGEETQYF
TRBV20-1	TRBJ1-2	CSARDHRGLYYGYTF
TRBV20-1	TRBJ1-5	CSAREAQGNKVSQPQHF
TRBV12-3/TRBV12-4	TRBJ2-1	CASSPPGLAGFQFF
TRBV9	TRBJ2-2	CASSVAGTVSSSRGVTGELFF
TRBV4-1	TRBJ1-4	CASSYRAQANEKLFF
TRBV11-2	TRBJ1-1	CASSFGDANTEAFF
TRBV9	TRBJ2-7	CASSVEGTGEQYF
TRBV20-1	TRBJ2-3	CSARDSDGISDTQYF
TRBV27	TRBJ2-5	CASRKPGLHETQYF
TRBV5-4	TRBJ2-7	CASSFSRGSYEQYF
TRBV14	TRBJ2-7	CASSQYGRTTYEQYF
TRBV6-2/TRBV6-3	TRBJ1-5	CASSYDRVFGGGNQPQHF
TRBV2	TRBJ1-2	CASSEGAGGVWGYTF
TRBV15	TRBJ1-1	CATSRDLGVNTEAFF
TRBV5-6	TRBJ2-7	CASSDRAPEQYF
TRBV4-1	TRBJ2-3	CASSQAAAGDPGTQYF
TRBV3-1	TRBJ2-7	CASSQGVIGRVSYEQYF
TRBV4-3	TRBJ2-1	CASSRSSGGSREQFF
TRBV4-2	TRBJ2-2	CASSQDHGVHGELFF
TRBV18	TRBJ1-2	CASSPPGYGYTF
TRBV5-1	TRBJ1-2	CASSLGTGNGYTF
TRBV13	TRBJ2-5	CASSLGLTSGIRETQYF
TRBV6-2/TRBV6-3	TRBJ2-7	CASSPGTSSPYEQYF
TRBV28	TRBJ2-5	CASSLFQGLETQYF
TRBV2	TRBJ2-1	CASSDWDNEQFF
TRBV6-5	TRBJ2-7	CASSYIVPGQRDEQYF
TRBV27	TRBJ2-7	CASTSLGQRVTYEQYF
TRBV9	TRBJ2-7	CASSVGYGSYEQYF
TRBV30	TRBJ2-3	CAWSVSAEIVTQYF
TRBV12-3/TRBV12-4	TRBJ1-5	CASRLDSVHQPQHF
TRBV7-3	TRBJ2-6	CASSDPPSSGANVLTF
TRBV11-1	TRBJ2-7	CASSLISGWEQYF
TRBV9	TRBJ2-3	CASSPLAGSGTQYF
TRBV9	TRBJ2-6	CASSVFGGLKSSGANVLTF
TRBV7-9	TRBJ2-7	CASSPKVGTGIPYEQYF
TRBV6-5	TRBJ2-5	CASSHSPLAGEGETQYF
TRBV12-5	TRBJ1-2	CASGLAGTNYGYTF
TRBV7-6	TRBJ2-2	CASSNNRDRGNTGELFF
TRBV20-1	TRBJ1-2	CSARPQGNYGYTF
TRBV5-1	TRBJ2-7	CASSLEGLHSYEQYF
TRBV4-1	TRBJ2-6	CASSQLAGVSGANVLTF
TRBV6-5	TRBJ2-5	CASRGTQETQYF
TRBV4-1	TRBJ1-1	CASSQVRQGGEAFF
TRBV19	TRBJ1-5	CASSIETGFSNQPQHF
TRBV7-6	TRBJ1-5	CASSLGPGSQFSNQPQHF
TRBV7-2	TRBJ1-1	CASSADRMNTEAFF
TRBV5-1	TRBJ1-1	CASSSTGGHTEAFF